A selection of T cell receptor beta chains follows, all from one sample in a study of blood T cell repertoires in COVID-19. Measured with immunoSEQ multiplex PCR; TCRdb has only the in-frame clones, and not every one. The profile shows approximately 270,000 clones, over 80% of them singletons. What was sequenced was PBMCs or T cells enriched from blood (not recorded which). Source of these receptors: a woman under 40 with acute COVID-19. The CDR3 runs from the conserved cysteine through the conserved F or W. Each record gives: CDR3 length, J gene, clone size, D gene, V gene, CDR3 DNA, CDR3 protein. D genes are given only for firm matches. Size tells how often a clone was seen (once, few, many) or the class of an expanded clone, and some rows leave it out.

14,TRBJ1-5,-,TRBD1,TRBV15,TGTGCCACCTCGGACAGGGGCGCGGGTCAGCCCCAGCATTTT,CATSDRGAGQPQHF
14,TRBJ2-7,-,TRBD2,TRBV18,TGTGCCAGCTCACCCTCTAGCGGGACGGACGAGCAGTACTTC,CASSPSSGTDEQYF
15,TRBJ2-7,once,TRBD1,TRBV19,TGTGCCAGTAGTCCCGGACAGGGAGTGAGCTACGAGCAGTACTTC,CASSPGQGVSYEQYF
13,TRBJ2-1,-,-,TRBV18,TGTGCCAGCTCACCAGGCAGCTACAATGAGCAGTTCTTC,CASSPGSYNEQFF
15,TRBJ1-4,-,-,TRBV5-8,TGTGCCAGCAGCTTGGCTTGGGACCGGGGGGAAAAACTGTTTTTT,CASSLAWDRGEKLFF
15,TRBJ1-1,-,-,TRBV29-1,TGCAGCGTTGAAGACCCCAGAGGAATGAACACTGAAGCTTTCTTT,CSVEDPRGMNTEAFF
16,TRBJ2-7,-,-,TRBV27,TGTGCCAGCAGTTTCGATATGTCGGGGGTCTCCTACGAGCAGTACTTC,CASSFDMSGVSYEQYF
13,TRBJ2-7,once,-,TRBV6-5,TGTGCCAGCAGTCCCGGCGGGTCCTACGAGCAGTACTTC,CASSPGGSYEQYF
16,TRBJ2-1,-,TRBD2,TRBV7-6,TGTGCCAGCAGCTCCAATGAAGCGGGAAGCGGAAATGAGCAGTTCTTC,CASSSNEAGSGNEQFF
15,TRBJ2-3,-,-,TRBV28,TGTGCCAGCAGTTTAGGAGTAACTAGCACAGATACGCAGTATTTT,CASSLGVTSTDTQYF
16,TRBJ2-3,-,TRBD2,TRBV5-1,TGCGCCAGCAGCTTGGGGACTAGCGGGAGCAAAGATACGCAGTATTTT,CASSLGTSGSKDTQYF
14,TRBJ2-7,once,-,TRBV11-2,TGTGCCAGCAGGCCAAATAGCGGACTCTACGAGCAGTACTTC,CASRPNSGLYEQYF
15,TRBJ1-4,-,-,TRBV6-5,TGTGCCAGCAGTCACGGGGGGTACACTAATGAAAAACTGTTTTTT,CASSHGGYTNEKLFF
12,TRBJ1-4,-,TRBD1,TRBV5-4,TGTGCCAGCACCGGACAGGATGAAAAACTGTTTTTT,CASTGQDEKLFF
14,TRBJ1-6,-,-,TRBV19,TGTGCCAGCAGACAGGACGCCCCCGGTTCACCCCTCCACTTT,CASRQDAPGSPLHF
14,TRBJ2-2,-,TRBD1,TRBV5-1,TGCGCCAGCAGCACAGGGGCGAGCACCGGGGAGCTGTTTTTT,CASSTGASTGELFF
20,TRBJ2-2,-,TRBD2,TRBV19,TGTGCCAGTACCCCAGAGTACCTCTCTACTAGCGGGAGGGATATCGGGGAGCTGTTTTTT,CASTPEYLSTSGRDIGELFF
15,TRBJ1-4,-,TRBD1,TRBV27,TGTGCCGGCAGTCCCCAGGGGGCAACTAATGAAAAACTGTTTTTT,CAGSPQGATNEKLFF
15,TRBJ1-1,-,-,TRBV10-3,TGTGCCATCAGAGGAGGGGGGGACCTAAACACTGAAGCTTTCTTT,CAIRGGGDLNTEAFF
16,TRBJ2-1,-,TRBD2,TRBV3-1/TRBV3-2,TGTGCCAGCAGCCGAAATAGCGGGAGGGGTAGGGATGAGCAGTTCTTC,CASSRNSGRGRDEQFF
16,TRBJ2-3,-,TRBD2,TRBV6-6,TGTGCCAGCAGTACCCGGAATAGCGGGAGGACAGATACGCAGTATTTT,CASSTRNSGRTDTQYF
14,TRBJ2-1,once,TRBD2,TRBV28,TGTGCCAGCAGTTTAGCGGGAGCCTACAATGAGCAGTTCTTC,CASSLAGAYNEQFF
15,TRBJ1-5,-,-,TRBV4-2,TGTGCCAGCAGCCAAGAGAATGCGGGGGGGAAGCCCCAGCATTTT,CASSQENAGGKPQHF
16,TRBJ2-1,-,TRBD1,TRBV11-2,TGTGCCAGCAGCTTAGAACGGGACAGGGGCTACAATGAGCAGTTCTTC,CASSLERDRGYNEQFF
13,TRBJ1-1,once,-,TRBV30,TGTGCCTGGAGCCGGGATATGAACACTGAAGCTTTCTTT,CAWSRDMNTEAFF
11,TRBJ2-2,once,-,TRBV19,TGTGCCAGTAGCCACTCCGGGGAGCTGTTTTTT,CASSHSGELFF
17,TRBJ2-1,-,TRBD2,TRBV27,TGTGCCAGCACCCCTGTGGCTAGCGGGAGCTCCTACAATGAGCAGTTCTTC,CASTPVASGSSYNEQFF
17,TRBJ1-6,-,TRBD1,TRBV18,TGTGCCAGCTCACCACGCTCCGGACAGGGGGCCGGGGCACCCCTCCACTTT,CASSPRSGQGAGAPLHF
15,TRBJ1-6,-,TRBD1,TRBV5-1,TGCGCCAGCAGCCCAGGACAGGGAGGGAATTCACCCCTCCACTTT,CASSPGQGGNSPLHF
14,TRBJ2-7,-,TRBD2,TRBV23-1,TGCGCCAGCAGTCGCGGGACTAGGGGCTACGAGCAGTACTTC,CASSRGTRGYEQYF
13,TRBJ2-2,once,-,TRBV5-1,TGCGCCAGCAGCTTGGTCATAGCGGGGGAGCTGTTTTTT,CASSLVIAGELFF
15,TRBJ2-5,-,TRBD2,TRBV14,TGTGCCAGCAGCCTAACGGGACTAGCGGAAGAGACCCAGTACTTC,CASSLTGLAEETQYF
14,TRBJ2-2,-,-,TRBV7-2,TGTGCCAGCAGCCTAAGGGAGGAAGCCGGGGAGCTGTTTTTT,CASSLREEAGELFF
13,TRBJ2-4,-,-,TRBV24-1,TGTGCCACCAGTACCGCCGCGCAAAACATTCAGTACTTC,CATSTAAQNIQYF
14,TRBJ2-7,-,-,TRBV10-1,TGCGCCAGCAGTGAAAGCCGTATACCCTACGAGCAGTACTTC,CASSESRIPYEQYF
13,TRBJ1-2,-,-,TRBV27,TGTGCCAGCAGTCCACAAGAACGGGGAGGCTACACCTTC,CASSPQERGGYTF
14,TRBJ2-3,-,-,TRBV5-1,TGCGCCAGCACTCAGACAGGCGGTACAGATACGCAGTATTTT,CASTQTGGTDTQYF
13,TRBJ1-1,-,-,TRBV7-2,TGTGCCAGCAGGTCCTATCTGAACACTGAAGCTTTCTTT,CASRSYLNTEAFF
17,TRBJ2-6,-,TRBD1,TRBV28,TGTGCCAGCAGAAGTAGACAGGGAGTAAATGGGGCCAACGTCCTGACTTTC,CASRSRQGVNGANVLTF
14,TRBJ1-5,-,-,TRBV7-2,TGTGCCAGCAGTCAGGTGGTCAGCAATCAGCCCCAGCATTTT,CASSQVVSNQPQHF
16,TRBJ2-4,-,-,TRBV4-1,TGCGCCAGCAGCCGAGGACAGCCCGAAGTCAAAAACATTCAGTACTTC,CASSRGQPEVKNIQYF
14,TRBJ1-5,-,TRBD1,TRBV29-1,TGCAGCGTTGAAGTTGGGACAGGGAATCAGCCCCAGCATTTT,CSVEVGTGNQPQHF
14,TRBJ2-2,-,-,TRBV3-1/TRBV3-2,TGTGCCAGCAGCCAAGGACATAACACCGGGGAGCTGTTTTTT,CASSQGHNTGELFF
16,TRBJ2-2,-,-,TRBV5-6,TGTGCCAGCAGCTTGCTCCAGGGTGGGAACACCGGGGAGCTGTTTTTT,CASSLLQGGNTGELFF
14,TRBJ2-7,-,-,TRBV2,TGTGCCAGCAGAGCTAGGGACAAGGCCTACGAGCAGTACTTC,CASRARDKAYEQYF
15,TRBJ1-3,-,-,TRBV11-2,TGTGCCAGCAGCGTTAATCAGGGTTATCAAGACACCATATATTTT,CASSVNQGYQDTIYF
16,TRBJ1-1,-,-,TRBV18,TGTGCCAGCTCACCAAGAGGGAGCCAAGAGAACACTGAAGCTTTCTTT,CASSPRGSQENTEAFF
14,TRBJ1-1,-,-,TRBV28,TGTGCCAGCAGCCGAGGGGGGGCGAACACTGAAGCTTTCTTT,CASSRGGANTEAFF
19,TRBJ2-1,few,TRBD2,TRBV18,TGTGCCAGCTCACCACCGGCCTCGCTAGCGGGAGTCCTATACAATGAGCAGTTCTTC,CASSPPASLAGVLYNEQFF
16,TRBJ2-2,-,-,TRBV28,TGTGCCAGCAGTTTACTCCCCAGCGGGAACACCGGGGAGCTGTTTTTT,CASSLLPSGNTGELFF
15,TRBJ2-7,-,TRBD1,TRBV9,TGTGCCAGCAGCCCCCGGACAGGAGAAACCTACGAGCAGTACTTC,CASSPRTGETYEQYF
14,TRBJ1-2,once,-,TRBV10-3,TGTGCCATCAGTGAGAGTCAGGCGCCAGGTGGCTACACCTTC,CAISESQAPGGYTF
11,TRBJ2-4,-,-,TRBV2,TGTGCCAGCAGTCCATTAAACATTCAGTACTTC,CASSPLNIQYF
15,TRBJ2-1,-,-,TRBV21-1,TGTGCCAGCAGCAAAGAGGAGGTTGAGGTGTGTGAGCAGTTCTTC,CASSKEEVEVCEQFF